This T cell receptor (beta chain) was sequenced in a study of blood T cell repertoires in COVID-19. Across the whole study: The study drew acute and convalescent COVID-19 samples from the United States, Italy and Spain. Sources were T cells, B-cell-depleted T cells, or PBMCs; the material itself was cDNA or gDNA.

As handled by the study authors: Amplified reference gene primers provided the basis for estimating nucleated cell counts. The assay was immunoSEQ multiplex PCR, and TCRdb's table has in-frame clones only and misses some. That table supplies the V and J calls and clone size; D and trimming were determined from the DNA. Among about 21,000 clones listed, 83% were seen once. Sequencing was performed on peripheral blood. The receptor's source is a human donor in a cohort sampled during active COVID-19.

The CDR3 nucleotides are TGTGCCAGCAGTTTAGCAGGGGCCGATGGCTACACCTTC. Protein: CASSLAGADGYTF. The chain employs TRBV12-3 or TRBV12-4 and TRBJ1-2; tentatively, D is TRBD1 (5 bases). This CDR3 spans 13 amino acids. Trimming shortened V by 0 bases and J by 6 bases, and 8 bases separated the two germline ends.